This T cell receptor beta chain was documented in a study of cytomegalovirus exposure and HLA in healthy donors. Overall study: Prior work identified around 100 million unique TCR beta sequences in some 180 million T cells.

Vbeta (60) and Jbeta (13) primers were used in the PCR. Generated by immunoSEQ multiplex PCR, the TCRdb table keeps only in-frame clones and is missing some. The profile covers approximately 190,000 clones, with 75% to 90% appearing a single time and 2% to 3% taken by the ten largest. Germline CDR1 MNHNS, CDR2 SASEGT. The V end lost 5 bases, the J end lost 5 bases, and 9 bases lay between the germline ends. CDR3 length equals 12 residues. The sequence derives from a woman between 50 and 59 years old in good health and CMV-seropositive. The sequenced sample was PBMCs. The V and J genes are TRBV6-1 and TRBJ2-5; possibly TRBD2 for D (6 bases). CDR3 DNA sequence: TGTGCCAGCAGTTATGGGGGGGAGACCCAGTACTTC. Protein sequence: CASSYGGETQYF.